The clone carrying this T cell receptor beta chain was detected many times. The antigen is not known. This sample is drawn from a study of early T cells in non-severe SARS-CoV-2 infection. Study-wide points: VDJdb matching skewed toward anti-spike CD8 responses, missing private and CD4 specificities.

Molecules of cDNA were individually given unique molecular identifiers that were attached to them. TCRdb itself ran the 5' RACE reads through MiXCR, one entry per CDR3 protein. The sample has roughly 50,000 distinct CDR3 sequences; roughly 7.8% are singletons. CDR1 SGHAT and CDR2 FQNNGV come from the germline V gene. With V trimmed by 3 bases and J by 8 bases, 4 bases remained unmatched. The CDR3 covers 15 residues. The sequence derives from an adult who was a healthcare worker with PCR-confirmed SARS-CoV-2 infection or an uninfected control (not recorded which). The sample here was whole blood, taken at baseline. The chain combines TRBV11-2 with TRBJ2-1; 13 bases map to TRBD2. DNA for the CDR3: TGTGCCAGCAGCTTTGGGACTAGCGGGATCTATGAGCAGTTCTTC. Encoded protein: CASSFGTSGIYEQFF.